This T cell receptor beta chain was retrieved from a study of T cells after yellow fever vaccination. Study-wide results and caveats: CD4 and CD8 compartments shared a small share of clonotypes, likely from convergent recombination.

CDR1 is MGHRA and CDR2 is YSYEKL in the germline V gene. The J segment lost 6 bases and the V segment lost 5 bases, leaving 5 bases of the junction unmatched. The CDR3 has 14 residues. TCRdb ran MiXCR on the 5' RACE reads and lists one entry per CDR3 protein. This table holds fewer than 350,000 distinct CDR3 sequences, more than 8.5% found once. For this clonotype: Its cognate antigen is unknown.

V gene TRBV4-1 combines with J gene TRBJ2-2; 8 bases are a match to TRBD1. This sequence was found in a young man who received the YFV17D yellow fever vaccine. This specimen consisted of PBMCs, obtained on the day of the first yellow fever vaccination. CDR3 DNA sequence: TGCGCCAGCAGCGCGACAGGGGACGCCGGGGAGCTGTTTTTT. Translation: CASSATGDAGELFF.